Listed here is a single T cell receptor beta chain. What it binds is unknown. Method: immunoSEQ multiplex PCR; TCRdb's copy keeps in-frame clones and lacks some. The repertoire holds 50,000 or so clones, with 50% to 80% as singletons. Germline V gives CDR1 LNHDA, CDR2 SQIVND (reference sequence). Trimming removed 1 base at V and 0 bases at J, with 6 bases between. The CDR3 sequence is 14 residues long. The entry originates in a study of vaccination effects on CD4 cells after COVID-19. Study findings and constraints: Convalescent patients in the study were few, and early post-infection timepoints were absent.

CD4+ T cell isolation took place after nine to eleven days of culture. Among the vaccine recipients, none had a prior SARS-CoV-2 infection, and nucleocapsid antibodies were negative. Cells had half their medium changed to IL-2 medium on days 3 and 7. This TCR came from a human donor who received a COVID-19 vaccine. The material was CD4+ T cells from PBMCs cultured without peptide, obtained before COVID-19 vaccination. The chain uses TRBV19 and TRBJ1-1; D not resolved. The CDR3 DNA sequence: TGTGCCAGTAGTATAGTCGTAATGAACACTGAAGCTTTCTTT. Protein sequence: CASSIVVMNTEAFF.